These T cell receptor beta chains were read from a single sample in a study of blood T cell repertoires in COVID-19. Assay used: immunoSEQ multiplex PCR; TCRdb lists only in-frame clones, some missing. This sample yields about 220,000 clones, of which roughly nine tenths are seen a single time; about 3.3% belongs to the top ten. The sample consisted of PBMCs or T cells enriched from blood (not recorded which). The receptor set was obtained from a woman younger than 35 in a cohort exposed to, infected with or recovered from COVID-19 (not recorded which). The CDR3 runs from the conserved cysteine through the conserved F or W. The D gene is left open where the match is weak. Rows give clone size only sometimes, using once, few, many, or a class for an expanded clone.

>TRBV9|TRBJ2-1|17|-|TRBD2
TGTGCCAGCAGCGTAGCGGGGACTAGCGGGAGGGGGAATGAGCAGTTCTTC
CASSVAGTSGRGNEQFF
>TRBV30|TRBJ2-7|11|few|-
TGTGCCTGGAGTCTCCTTCACGAGCAGTACTTC
CAWSLLHEQYF
>TRBV4-1|TRBJ1-4|15|once|TRBD1
TGCGCCAGCAGACAACAGGGGCTCCCTAATGAAAAACTGTTTTTT
CASRQQGLPNEKLFF
>TRBV11-2|TRBJ2-2|16|-|-
TGTGCCAGCAACCACCGGGGGGCGCGGAACACCGGGGAGCTGTTTTTT
CASNHRGARNTGELFF
>TRBV28|TRBJ2-3|12|-|-
TGTGCCAGCAGTTCAGACAGGGATACGCAGTATTTT
CASSSDRDTQYF
>TRBV10-3|TRBJ2-1|15|-|-
TGTGCCATCAGTGAAAGCCCCTTTACGAGAAATGAGCAGTTCTTC
CAISESPFTRNEQFF
>TRBV9|TRBJ1-6|14|-|TRBD1
TGTGCCAGCACATCAACAGGGGTGGAATCACCCCTCCACTTT
CASTSTGVESPLHF
>TRBV12-3/TRBV12-4|TRBJ1-2|12|few|-
TGTGCCAGCAGCACAGAGATGCATGGCTACACCTTC
CASSTEMHGYTF
>TRBV3-1/TRBV3-2|TRBJ1-5|14|-|TRBD1
TGTGCCAGCAGCCTACAGGGGGTAGGTCAGCCCCAGCATTTT
CASSLQGVGQPQHF
>TRBV19|TRBJ2-5|14|-|-
TGTGCTGATTTAGGGGGGGCCCTCCGGGAGACCCAGTACTTC
CADLGGALRETQYF
>TRBV5-1|TRBJ2-1|15|-|-
TGCGCCAGCACCCTTTCGGGGAGCTCCTACAATGAGCAGTTCTTC
CASTLSGSSYNEQFF
>TRBV7-9|TRBJ2-2|17|-|TRBD2
TGTGCCAGCAGCTTTGTTGTTAGCGGGACCAATCCCGGGGAGCTGTTTTTT
CASSFVVSGTNPGELFF
>TRBV27|TRBJ2-2|15|-|-
TGTGCCAGCAGCTTCACCTGGGAGGACACCGGGGAGCTGTTTTTT
CASSFTWEDTGELFF
>TRBV5-1|TRBJ1-5|15|-|TRBD1
TGCGCCAGCAGCGGGGGGACAGGGTTGGATCAGCCCCAGCATTTT
CASSGGTGLDQPQHF
>TRBV2|TRBJ1-1|13|-|-
TGTGCCAGCAGTGAAACAGGGATCACTGAAGCTTTCTTT
CASSETGITEAFF
>TRBV4-1|TRBJ1-2|15|-|TRBD1
TGCGCCAGCAGCCTAAATACAGGGGACCCCTATGGCTACACCTTC
CASSLNTGDPYGYTF
>TRBV3-1/TRBV3-2|TRBJ1-6|15|-|-
TGTGCCAGCAGCCAAGTACGAACCTCGGTTTCACCCCTCCACTTT
CASSQVRTSVSPLHF
>TRBV7-2|TRBJ1-2|15|-|-
TGTGCCAGCAGCTTGGGGGCTTCCCTTCACTATGGCTACACCTTC
CASSLGASLHYGYTF
>TRBV9|TRBJ2-2|15|-|-
TGTGCCAGCAGCGTAGGTAGCGGAAACACCGGGGAGCTGTTTTTT
CASSVGSGNTGELFF
>TRBV27|TRBJ2-5|15|-|-
TGTGCCAGCAGTTTAGGGGCCTCGATGGGCGAGACCCAGTACTTC
CASSLGASMGETQYF
>TRBV28|TRBJ1-1|15|many|-
TGTGCCAGCAGTTTCGTAGGGGACGGGGGCACTGAAGCTTTCTTT
CASSFVGDGGTEAFF
>TRBV13|TRBJ1-6|15|-|-
TGTGCCAGCAGCTTAGCAGGTATAGATAATTCACCCCTCCACTTT
CASSLAGIDNSPLHF
>TRBV19|TRBJ1-1|15|-|-
TGTGCCAGTAGTGCCAGACAGGACGGTCGCACTGAAGCTTTCTTT
CASSARQDGRTEAFF
>TRBV12-3/TRBV12-4|TRBJ1-4|12|-|-
TGTGCCAGCACATCAAGGGGGGAAAAACTGTTTTTT
CASTSRGEKLFF
>TRBV4-2|TRBJ2-2|17|-|TRBD2
TGTGCCAGCAGCCGAGTAAGCGGGGGGACGAACACCGGGGAGCTGTTTTTT
CASSRVSGGTNTGELFF
>TRBV3-1/TRBV3-2|TRBJ2-1|19|-|TRBD2
TGTGCCAGCAGCCAAGCCATTTCCGACGGGCCTCTAGCGGGAGATGAGCAGTTCTTC
CASSQAISDGPLAGDEQFF
>TRBV21-1|TRBJ2-7|16|-|-
TGTGCCAGCAGCAAAGTCAGTCCGCAGGGGGCCGACGAGCAGTACTTC
CASSKVSPQGADEQYF
>TRBV28|TRBJ1-1|14|-|TRBD1
TGTGCCAGCAAAGGAGGACAGGGATGGACTGAAGCTTTCTTT
CASKGGQGWTEAFF
>TRBV7-9|TRBJ1-3|17|-|-
TGTGCCAGCAGCTTATCCTCCTTAACATTCTCTGGAAACACCATATATTTT
CASSLSSLTFSGNTIYF
>TRBV11-3|TRBJ1-1|14|once|-
TGTGCCAGCAGCTTAACATCGTCTAACACTGAAGCTTTCTTT
CASSLTSSNTEAFF
>TRBV19|TRBJ1-2|14|few|-
TGTGCCAGTAGCTCAACCGCCCAAAGCCATGGCTACACCTTC
CASSSTAQSHGYTF
>TRBV18|TRBJ1-2|14|-|-
TGTGCCAGCGGGCAGACAGGCCAAGACTATGGCTACACCTTC
CASGQTGQDYGYTF
>TRBV27|TRBJ2-1|14|few|-
TGTGCCAGCAGTAGGGGACTTCTCATCAATGAGCAGTTCTTC
CASSRGLLINEQFF
>TRBV3-1/TRBV3-2|TRBJ2-6|18|-|TRBD2
TGTGCCAGCAGCCAAGGTCTAGCGGGAGCCCAAGGGGCCAACGTCCTGACTTTC
CASSQGLAGAQGANVLTF
>TRBV30|TRBJ1-5|13|-|-
TGTGCCTGGAGCCGACAGGGCAATCAGCCCCAGCATTTT
CAWSRQGNQPQHF
>TRBV11-2|TRBJ1-1|15|-|TRBD1
TGTGCCAGCAGCCCCATACAGGGGGCGAATACTGAAGCTTTCTTT
CASSPIQGANTEAFF
>TRBV7-3|TRBJ2-1|15|-|TRBD1
TGTGCCAGCAGACTGGACAGGGCCCGATACAATGAGCAGTTCTTC
CASRLDRARYNEQFF
>TRBV10-1|TRBJ2-7|12|-|TRBD2
TGCGCCAGCAGTGGCGGGGGTTACGAGCAGTACTTC
CASSGGGYEQYF
>TRBV9|TRBJ2-1|15|-|TRBD2
TGTGCCAGCAGCGTTAGCGGGGGGGAAAACAATGAGCAGTTCTTC
CASSVSGGENNEQFF
>TRBV5-1|TRBJ2-1|16|-|-
TGCGCCAGCAGCTTGGGGTTTCAAACATCCGACAATGAGCAGTTCTTC
CASSLGFQTSDNEQFF
>TRBV27|TRBJ2-6|15|-|-
TGTGCCAGCAGTTTGGAAGGAGCTGGGGCCAACGTCCTGACTTTC
CASSLEGAGANVLTF
>TRBV10-2|TRBJ1-5|15|-|TRBD1
TGCGCCAGCAGTCCACAGGGGGGGAGCAATCAGCCCCAGCATTTT
CASSPQGGSNQPQHF
>TRBV7-3|TRBJ2-7|13|-|-
TGTGCCAGCAGCTCCACAGGGACCGGCGAGCAGTACTTC
CASSSTGTGEQYF
>TRBV2|TRBJ1-4|12|-|TRBD1
TGTGCCAGCATGGGGGGACAGGAAAAACTGTTTTTT
CASMGGQEKLFF